This entry is about one T cell receptor beta chain. This record belongs to a study of blood T cell repertoires in COVID-19. Study summary: T cells, B-cell-depleted T cells, or PBMCs provided the cDNA or gDNA that served as material.

The method was immunoSEQ multiplex PCR; TCRdb's version includes in-frame clones alone and lacks a portion of them. The top ten clones hold 2.5% to 3% of a sample with some 65,000 clones, less than 90% of them seen once. The germline CDR1 and CDR2 sequences are SGHNT and YENEEA. V lost 7 bases, J lost 4 bases, and 11 bases stayed unmatched. CDR3 length: 15 residues. The sequence was obtained from an elderly man with acute or convalescent COVID-19. Sequenced input: peripheral blood. V and J are TRBV11-3 and TRBJ2-5; 8 bases map to TRBD2. CDR3 amino acids: CASTLGGLAGETQYF. Here the CDR3 DNA reads TGTGCCAGCACGCTGGGGGGGCTAGCGGGAGAGACCCAGTACTTC.